The entry below describes one T cell receptor (beta chain). The data belong to a study of blood T cell repertoires in COVID-19. The wider study: Some COVID-19 samples were acute and others convalescent; all came from the United States, Italy and Spain.

Profiling relied on immunoSEQ multiplex PCR, and the TCRdb table lists in-frame clones only, not all of them. The data show 250,000 or so clones, around 90% seen once. Germline loops: CDR1 MDHEN, CDR2 SYDVKM. J lost 11 bases, V lost 5 bases, and 7 bases had no gene match. This CDR3 is built from 12 residues. The material sequenced was peripheral blood. The receptor comes from a man older than 75 with acute or convalescent COVID-19. This chain connects TRBV28 to TRBJ1-1; TRBD1 aligns across 8 bases. The CDR3, as DNA: TGTGCCAGCAGTCTCAGGGGGCTTTCGGCTTTCTTT. It yields the protein CASSLRGLSAFF.